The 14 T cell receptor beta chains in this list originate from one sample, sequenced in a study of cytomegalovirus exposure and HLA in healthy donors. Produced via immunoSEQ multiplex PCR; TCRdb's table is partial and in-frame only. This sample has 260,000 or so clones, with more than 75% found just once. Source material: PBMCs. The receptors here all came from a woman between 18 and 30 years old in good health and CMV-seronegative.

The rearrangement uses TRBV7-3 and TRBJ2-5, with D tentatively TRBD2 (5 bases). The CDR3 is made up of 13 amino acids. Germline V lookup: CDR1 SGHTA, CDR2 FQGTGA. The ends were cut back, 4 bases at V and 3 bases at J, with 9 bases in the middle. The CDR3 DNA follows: TGTGCCAGCAGCTCAGGACTGAAAGAGACCCAGTACTTC. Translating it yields CASSSGLKETQYF.

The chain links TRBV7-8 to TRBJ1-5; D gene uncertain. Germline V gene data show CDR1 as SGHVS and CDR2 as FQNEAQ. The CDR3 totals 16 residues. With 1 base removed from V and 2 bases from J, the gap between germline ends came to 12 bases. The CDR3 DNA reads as TGTGCCAGCAGCTTAGTTCGGTGGTTAGGCAATCAGCCCCAGCATTTT. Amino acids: CASSLVRWLGNQPQHF.

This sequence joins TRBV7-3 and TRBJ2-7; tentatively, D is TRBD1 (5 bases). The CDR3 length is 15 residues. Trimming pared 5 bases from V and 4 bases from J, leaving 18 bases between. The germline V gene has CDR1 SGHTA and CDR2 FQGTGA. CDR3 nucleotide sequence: TGTGCCAGCAGCCTCGAAAGGGGTGTCCCGTACGAGCAGTACTTC. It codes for CASSLERGVPYEQYF. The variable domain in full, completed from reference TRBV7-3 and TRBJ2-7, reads GAGVSQTPSNKVTEKGKYVELRCDPISGHTALYWYRQSLGQGPEFLIYFQGTGAADDSGLPNDRFFAVRPEGSVSTLKIQRTERGDSAVYLCASSLERGVPYEQYFGPGTRLTVT.

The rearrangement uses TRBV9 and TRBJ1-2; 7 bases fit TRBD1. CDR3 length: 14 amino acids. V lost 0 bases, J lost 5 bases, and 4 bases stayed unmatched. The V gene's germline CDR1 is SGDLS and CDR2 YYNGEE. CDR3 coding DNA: TGTGCCAGCAGCGTAGCCGGGACAGCTTATGGCTACACCTTC. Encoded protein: CASSVAGTAYGYTF.

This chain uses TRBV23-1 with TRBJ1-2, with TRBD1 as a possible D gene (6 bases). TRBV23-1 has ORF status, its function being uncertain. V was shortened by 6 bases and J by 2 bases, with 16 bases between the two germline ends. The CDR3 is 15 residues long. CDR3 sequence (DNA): TGCGCCAGCAGCCCGAGACAGGTGATAAACTATGGCTACACCTTC. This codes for CASSPRQVINYGYTF.

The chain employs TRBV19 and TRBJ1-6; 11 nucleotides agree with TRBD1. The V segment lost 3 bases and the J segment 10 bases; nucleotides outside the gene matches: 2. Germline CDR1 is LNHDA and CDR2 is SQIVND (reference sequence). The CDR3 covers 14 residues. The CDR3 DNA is TGTGCCAGTAGTATGGACAGGGGGCCATCACCCCTCCACTTT. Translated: CASSMDRGPSPLHF.

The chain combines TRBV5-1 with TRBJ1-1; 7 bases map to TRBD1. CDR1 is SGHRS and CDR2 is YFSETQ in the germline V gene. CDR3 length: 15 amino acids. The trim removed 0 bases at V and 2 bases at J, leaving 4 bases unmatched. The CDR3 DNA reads TGCGCCAGCAGCTTGGCCCAGGGGGAAAACACTGAAGCTTTCTTT. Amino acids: CASSLAQGENTEAFF.

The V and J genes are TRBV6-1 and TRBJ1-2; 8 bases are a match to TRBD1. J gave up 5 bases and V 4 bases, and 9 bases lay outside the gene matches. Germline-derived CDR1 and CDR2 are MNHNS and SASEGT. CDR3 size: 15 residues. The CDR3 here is CASSVQGARGYGYTF. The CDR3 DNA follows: TGTGCCAGCAGTGTCCAGGGGGCGCGGGGTTATGGCTACACCTTC.

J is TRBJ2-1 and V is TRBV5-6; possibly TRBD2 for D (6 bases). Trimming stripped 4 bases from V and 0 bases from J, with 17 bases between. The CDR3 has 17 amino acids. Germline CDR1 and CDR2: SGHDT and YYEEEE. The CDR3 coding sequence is TGTGCCAGCAGCGGCATCCGGGACTCCGGCTCCTACAATGAGCAGTTCTTC. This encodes CASSGIRDSGSYNEQFF.

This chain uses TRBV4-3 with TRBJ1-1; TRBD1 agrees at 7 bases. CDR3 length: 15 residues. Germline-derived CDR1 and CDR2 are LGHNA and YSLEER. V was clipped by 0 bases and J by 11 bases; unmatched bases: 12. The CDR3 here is CASSQDRGREQGAFF. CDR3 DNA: TGCGCCAGCAGCCAAGATCGGGGACGGGAACAGGGGGCTTTCTTT.

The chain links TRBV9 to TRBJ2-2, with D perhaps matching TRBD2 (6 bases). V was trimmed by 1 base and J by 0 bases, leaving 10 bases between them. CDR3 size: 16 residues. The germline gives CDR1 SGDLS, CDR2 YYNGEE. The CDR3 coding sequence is TGTGCCAGCAGCGTATACGGGGGAGCGAACACCGGGGAGCTGTTTTTT. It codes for CASSVYGGANTGELFF.

The CDR3 bases are TGTGCCAGCAAAAGGGGACTATCCGGCCCCAATGAGCAGTTCTTC. Its protein is CASKRGLSGPNEQFF. The rearrangement uses TRBV9 and TRBJ2-1, with 7 nucleotides matching TRBD2. The CDR3 has 15 residues. V shed 6 bases and J 6 bases; nucleotides not matched to a gene: 12. CDR1 and CDR2 from the germline V gene are SGDLS and YYNGEE.

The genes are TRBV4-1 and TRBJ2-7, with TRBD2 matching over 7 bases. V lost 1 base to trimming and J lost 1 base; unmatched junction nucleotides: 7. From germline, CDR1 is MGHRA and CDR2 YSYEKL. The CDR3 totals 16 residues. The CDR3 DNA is TGCGCCAGCAGCCAAGTGTCTAGCGGAATATCCTACGAGCAGTACTTC. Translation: CASSQVSSGISYEQYF.

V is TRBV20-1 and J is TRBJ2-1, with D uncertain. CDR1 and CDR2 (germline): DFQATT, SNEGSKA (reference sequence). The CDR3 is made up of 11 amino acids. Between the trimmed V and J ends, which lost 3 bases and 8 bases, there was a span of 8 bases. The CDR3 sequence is CSASSLDEQFF. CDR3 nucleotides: TGCAGTGCTAGTTCCCTAGATGAGCAGTTCTTC.